This record covers a single TCR beta chain. Its antigen is undetermined. Germline values: CDR1 MNHEY, CDR2 SVGAGI. V lost 3 bases and J lost 8; bases outside the gene matches: 5. CDR3 length: 14 residues. This sample was included in a study of OX40 agonist ivuxolimab in advanced cancers. The overall study: Anti-PD-1, anti-PD-L1 or anti-CTLA-4 therapy given earlier was allowed, and around 40% had some. General study results and limits: Some patients without response likewise showed low normalized clonal expansion. The antigen specificity of the peripheral T cells (those that were expanded) was not determined. Both CD4+ and CD8+ T cell populations in blood had undergone clonal expansion by week 6 at 0.1 to 3.0 mg/kg.

Libraries were prepared by immunoSEQ multiplex PCR; TCRdb keeps only in-frame clonotypes and omits some of them. The sample holds tens of thousands of clones, approximately 84% seen once. The gene calls are TRBV6-5 and TRBJ1-2; TRBD1 aligns across 11 bases. The specimen comprised CD4+ or CD8+ T cells sorted from blood, sampled in a trial of the OX40 agonist ivuxolimab. This TCR derives from an adult with an advanced solid tumor such as melanoma, head and neck, liver or kidney cancer. CDR3 protein: CASSYYGTGGGYTF. The CDR3, as DNA: TGTGCCAGCAGTTATTACGGGACAGGGGGAGGCTACACCTTC.